This entry lists 15 T cell receptor beta chains sequenced from one sample in a study of blood T cell repertoires in COVID-19. TCRdb's table, derived via immunoSEQ multiplex PCR, lists solely in-frame clones and lacks some. The table lists 150,000 to 200,000 clones, almost 80% of them singletons. Sample: peripheral blood. These receptors were taken from a man in his 60s with active or convalescent COVID-19.

The chain recombines TRBV28 with TRBJ2-3, with 9 nucleotides matching TRBD2. Looked up from germline, CDR1 is MDHEN and CDR2 is SYDVKM. The CDR3 length is 15 residues. The ends lost 3 bases at V and 5 bases at J; junction bases unmatched: 6. In DNA, the CDR3 is TGTGCCAGCAGTTTGATAGCGGGAGACATAGATACGCAGTATTTT. Amino acids: CASSLIAGDIDTQYF.

The V and J genes are TRBV7-6 and TRBJ2-2, with D hard to call. Deletions cut 6 bases from V and 4 bases from J, with 18 bases between. CDR1 is SGHVS and CDR2 is FNYEAQ in the germline V gene. The CDR3 totals 16 residues. The CDR3 coding sequence is TGTGCCAGCAGAAGTTCTATCGCCCCCCGCACCGGGGAGCTGTTTTTT. Protein product: CASRSSIAPRTGELFF.

This chain uses TRBV4-1 with TRBJ1-1, with D unclear. The germline V gene has CDR1 MGHRA and CDR2 YSYEKL. Trimming removed 0 bases from V and 4 bases from J, with 6 bases in between. CDR3 length: 13 amino acids. CDR3 region: CASSQERRTEAFF. The CDR3 DNA reads as TGCGCCAGCAGCCAAGAGCGGCGCACTGAAGCTTTCTTT.

The chain combines TRBV10-3 with TRBJ2-2; TRBD2 might be the D (5 bases). V lost 8 bases to trimming and J lost 2 bases, with 12 bases between them. Germline values: CDR1 ENHRY, CDR2 SYGVKD. The CDR3 contains 14 residues. The CDR3 DNA sequence: TGTGCCATCGGCCCGAGGGATAACACCGGGGAGCTGTTTTTT. This gives the protein CAIGPRDNTGELFF.

V is TRBV4-2 and J is TRBJ2-3; TRBD2 matches at 16 bases. J gave up 3 bases and V 8 bases, and 14 bases lay outside the gene matches. CDR1 LGHNA and CDR2 YNFKEQ come from the germline V gene. This CDR3 comprises 19 residues. The CDR3 nucleotides read TGTGCCAGCCGCCCTGCCGGGACTAGCGGGAGGGTGGGGACAGATACGCAGTATTTT. Protein product: CASRPAGTSGRVGTDTQYF.

V usage is TRBV29-1 and J usage is TRBJ2-6; D remains unclear. V was trimmed by 3 bases and J by 0 bases, leaving 6 bases between them. CDR1 SQVTM and CDR2 ANQGSEA come from the germline V gene. There are 14 residues in the CDR3. Here the CDR3 DNA reads TGCAGCGTTGATGACACCTCTGGGGCCAACGTCCTGACTTTC. This encodes CSVDDTSGANVLTF. The full variable domain, rest sourced from reference TRBV29-1 and TRBJ2-6, is SAVISQKPSRDICQRGTSLTIQCQVDSQVTMMFWYRQQPGQSLTLIATANQGSEATYESGFVIDKFPISRPNLTFSTLTVSNMSPEDSSIYLCSVDDTSGANVLTFGAGSRLTVL.

This chain uses TRBV5-4 with TRBJ1-4; D is unclear. The CDR3 extends over 15 amino acids. V was pared by 6 bases and J by 3 bases, with 15 bases between. Germline loops: CDR1 SGHNT, CDR2 YYREEE (reference sequence). The CDR3 is CASTPAGSANEKLFF. CDR3 DNA sequence: TGTGCCAGCACCCCTGCGGGCTCGGCTAATGAAAAACTGTTTTTT.

J is TRBJ1-5 and V is TRBV5-6, with D uncertain. Looked up from germline, CDR1 is SGHDT and CDR2 is YYEEEE. The CDR3 totals 14 residues. Trimming left V 1 base short and J 1 base short, with 6 bases between. The CDR3 sequence: CASSLRVSNQPQHF. CDR3 coding DNA: TGTGCCAGCAGCTTGCGGGTAAGCAATCAGCCCCAGCATTTT.

The V gene is TRBV18, the J gene TRBJ2-6; 8 nucleotides line up with TRBD1. In germline, CDR1 is KGHSH, CDR2 LQKENI. The junction had 13 bases not matched to a gene; V was cut back by 3 bases and J by 3 bases. This CDR3 is built from 19 residues. In DNA form, the CDR3 reads TGTGCCAGCTCACCGCGGGGCGCCAGGGGGCTTTATGGGGCCAACGTCCTGACTTTC. Protein sequence: CASSPRGARGLYGANVLTF.

V is TRBV6-6 and J is TRBJ1-1; the match to TRBD1 covers 7 bases. The CDR3 length is 14 residues. CDR1 and CDR2 (germline): MNHNY, SVGAGI (reference sequence). V shed 6 bases, J shed 3 bases, and the junction held 7 bases outside the gene matches. CDR3 amino acids: CASSRQGWDTEAFF. The CDR3 DNA sequence: TGTGCCAGCAGCAGACAGGGCTGGGACACTGAAGCTTTCTTT.

This clone appeared a few times. The chain links TRBV14 to TRBJ1-6; D not certain. V lost 4 bases and J 9 bases, leaving 16 bases between the germline ends. Looked up from germline, CDR1 is SGHDN and CDR2 is FVKESK. The CDR3 runs 15 residues. The CDR3 reads CASSPLEGVVSPLHF. The CDR3, as DNA: TGTGCCAGCAGCCCGCTTGAGGGAGTTGTTTCACCCCTCCACTTT.

This clone came up once. The chain links TRBV7-9 to TRBJ2-2; D remains unclear. Trimming removed 5 bases from V and 7 bases from J, with 14 bases in between. This CDR3 has 14 residues. CDR1 is SEHNR, CDR2 FQNEAQ, per germline (reference sequence). CDR3 protein: CASSLRLSGGELFF. In DNA form, the CDR3 reads TGTGCCAGCAGCCTACGTCTTAGTGGCGGGGAGCTGTTTTTT.

The chain carries TRBV10-3 and TRBJ2-1, with a tentative D call TRBD1 (5 bases). The CDR3 has 11 amino acids. Germline CDR1 ENHRY, CDR2 SYGVKD. Trimming removed 3 bases at V and 10 bases at J, with 7 bases between. The CDR3 spells CAISERQEQFF. CDR3 DNA sequence: TGTGCCATCAGTGAAAGACAGGAGCAGTTCTTC.

The J gene is TRBJ2-6, the V gene TRBV5-4; D not certain. CDR3 size: 15 residues. Deletions cut 0 bases from V and 3 bases from J, with 7 bases between. The V gene's germline CDR1 is SGHNT and CDR2 YYREEE (reference sequence). CDR3 DNA sequence: TGTGCCAGCAGCTTGGCAGAGGATGGGGCCAACGTCCTGACTTTC. This sequence encodes CASSLAEDGANVLTF.

The V call is TRBV28, the J call TRBJ2-5, with unresolved D. V was shortened by 2 bases and J by 1 base, with 11 bases between the two germline ends. CDR3 size: 15 residues. Germline lookup yields CDR1 MDHEN and CDR2 SYDVKM. CDR3 sequence reads: CASSLLGRSQETQYF. The CDR3 bases are TGTGCCAGCAGTTTACTAGGCAGAAGCCAAGAGACCCAGTACTTC.